This T cell receptor (beta chain) was documented in a study of cytomegalovirus exposure and HLA in healthy donors. To note about this clone: Its specificity is unknown.

Broader study findings: Diagnosis of cytomegalovirus status made by the classifier reportedly showed high specificity and sensitivity. Later analysis reportedly placed an Asian-associated ancestry cluster below the roughly 670-donor mean in N-insertions.

This CDR3 region has 12 residues. A multiplex PCR was run with 60 Vbeta primers and 13 Jbeta primers. TCRdb's table, derived via immunoSEQ multiplex PCR, lists solely in-frame clones and lacks some. The data contain about 140,000 clones, more than 80% of them singletons. The J gene is TRBJ1-2, the V gene TRBV21-1; the table gives TRBD1 as D, unverified against the DNA. TRBV21-1 is classified as a pseudogene. The sample taken for sequencing was PBMCs. The sequence was collected from a woman between 40 and 55 years old in good health and CMV-seropositive. For the CDR3, the DNA is TGTGCCAATTCAGATCCCAACTATGGCTACACCTTC. Translating gives CANSDPNYGYTF.